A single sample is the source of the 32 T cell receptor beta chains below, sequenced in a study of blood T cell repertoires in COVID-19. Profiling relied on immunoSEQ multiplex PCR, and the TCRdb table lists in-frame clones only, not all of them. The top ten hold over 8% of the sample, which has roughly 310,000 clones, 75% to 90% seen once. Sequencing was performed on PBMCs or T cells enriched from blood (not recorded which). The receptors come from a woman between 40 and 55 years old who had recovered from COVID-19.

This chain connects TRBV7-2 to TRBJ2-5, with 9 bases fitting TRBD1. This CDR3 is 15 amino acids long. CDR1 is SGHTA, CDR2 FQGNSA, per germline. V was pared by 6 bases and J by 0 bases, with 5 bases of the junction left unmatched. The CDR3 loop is CASSPDRGYQETQYF. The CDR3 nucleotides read TGTGCCAGCAGTCCGGACAGGGGCTACCAAGAGACCCAGTACTTC.

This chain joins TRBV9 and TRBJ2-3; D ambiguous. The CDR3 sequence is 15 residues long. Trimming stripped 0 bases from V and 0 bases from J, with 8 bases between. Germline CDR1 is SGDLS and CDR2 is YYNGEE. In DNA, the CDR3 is TGTGCCAGCAGCGTAGGAGGTGGTAGCACAGATACGCAGTATTTT. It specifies CASSVGGGSTDTQYF.

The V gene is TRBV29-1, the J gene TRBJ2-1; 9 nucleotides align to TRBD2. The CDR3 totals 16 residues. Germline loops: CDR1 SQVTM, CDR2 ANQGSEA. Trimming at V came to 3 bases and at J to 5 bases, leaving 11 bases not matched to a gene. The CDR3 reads CSVEDWAGGSNNEQFF. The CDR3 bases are TGCAGCGTTGAGGACTGGGCGGGAGGGTCGAACAATGAGCAGTTCTTC.

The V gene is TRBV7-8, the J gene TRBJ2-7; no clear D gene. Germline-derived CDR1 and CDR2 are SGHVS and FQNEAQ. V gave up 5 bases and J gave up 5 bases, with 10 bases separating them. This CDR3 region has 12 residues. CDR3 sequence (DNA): TGTGCCAGCAGCCCCAACTCGAACGAGCAGTACTTC. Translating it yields CASSPNSNEQYF.

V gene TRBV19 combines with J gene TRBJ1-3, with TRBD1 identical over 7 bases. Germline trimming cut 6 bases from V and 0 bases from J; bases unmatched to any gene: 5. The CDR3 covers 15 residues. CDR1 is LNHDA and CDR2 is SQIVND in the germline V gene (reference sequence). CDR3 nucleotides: TGTGCCAGTAGGGGACAGACCAGCTCTGGAAACACCATATATTTT. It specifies CASRGQTSSGNTIYF.

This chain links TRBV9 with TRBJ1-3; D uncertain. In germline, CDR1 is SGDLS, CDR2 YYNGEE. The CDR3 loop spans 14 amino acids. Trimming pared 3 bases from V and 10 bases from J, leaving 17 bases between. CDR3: CASSGGGHGETIYF. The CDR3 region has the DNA TGTGCCAGCAGCGGGGGAGGGCACGGGGAGACCATATATTTT.

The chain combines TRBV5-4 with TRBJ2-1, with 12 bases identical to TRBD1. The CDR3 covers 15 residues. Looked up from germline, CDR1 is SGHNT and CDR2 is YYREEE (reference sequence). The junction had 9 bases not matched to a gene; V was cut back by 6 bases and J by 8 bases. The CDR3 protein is CASTPGGQGAHEQFF. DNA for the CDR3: TGTGCCAGCACCCCGGGGGGACAGGGGGCCCATGAGCAGTTCTTC.

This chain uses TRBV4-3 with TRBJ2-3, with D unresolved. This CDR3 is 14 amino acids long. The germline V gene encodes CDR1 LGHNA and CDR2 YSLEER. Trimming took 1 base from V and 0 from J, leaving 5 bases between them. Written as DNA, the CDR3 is TGCGCCAGCAGCCAAGCGGGTAGCACAGATACGCAGTATTTT. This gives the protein CASSQAGSTDTQYF.

Here the CDR3 reads CASSVVGRGYNEQFF. CDR3 in DNA: TGTGCCAGCAGCGTAGTGGGCAGGGGCTACAATGAGCAGTTCTTC. V is TRBV9 and J is TRBJ2-1; perhaps TRBD1 as D (6 bases). The CDR3 covers 15 residues. V was clipped by 0 bases and J by 3 bases, with 10 bases between them. CDR1 is SGDLS and CDR2 is YYNGEE in the germline V gene.

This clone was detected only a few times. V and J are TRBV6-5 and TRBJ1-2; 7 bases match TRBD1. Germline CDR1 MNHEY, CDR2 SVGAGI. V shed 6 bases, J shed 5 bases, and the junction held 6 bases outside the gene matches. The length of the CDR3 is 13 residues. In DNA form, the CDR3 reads TGTGCCAGCAGCCGGGACAGCGGATATGGCTACACCTTC. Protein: CASSRDSGYGYTF.

CDR3 region: CATTAQGTEAFF. The CDR3 DNA reads TGTGCCACCACCGCACAGGGGACTGAAGCTTTCTTT. The V call is TRBV24-1, the J call TRBJ1-1; TRBD1 matches 7 bases. Germline CDR1 reads KGHDR; CDR2 reads SFDVKD. The junction had 4 bases not matched to a gene; V was cut back by 8 bases and J by 5 bases. The CDR3 has 12 amino acids.

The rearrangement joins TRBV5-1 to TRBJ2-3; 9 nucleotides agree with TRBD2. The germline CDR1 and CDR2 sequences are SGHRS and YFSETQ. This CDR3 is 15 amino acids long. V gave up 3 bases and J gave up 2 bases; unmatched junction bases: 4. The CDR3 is CASSSSSGATDTQYF. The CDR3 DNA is TGCGCCAGCAGCTCCTCTAGCGGGGCCACAGATACGCAGTATTTT.

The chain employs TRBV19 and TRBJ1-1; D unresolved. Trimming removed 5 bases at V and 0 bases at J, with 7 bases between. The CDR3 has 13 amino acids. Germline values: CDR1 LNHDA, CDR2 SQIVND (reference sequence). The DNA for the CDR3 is TGTGCCAGTAGTGTGCGGGTGAACACTGAAGCTTTCTTT. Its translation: CASSVRVNTEAFF.

The CDR3 DNA is TGTGCCAGCAGTTACGCAGGGGTTGAGACCCAGTACTTC. It codes for CASSYAGVETQYF. This chain links TRBV6-5 with TRBJ2-5; TRBD1 is a possible D gene (6 bases). This CDR3 has 13 residues. CDR1 and CDR2 from the germline V gene are MNHEY and SVGAGI. Trimming took off 2 bases at V and 5 bases at J, with 9 bases between the two ends.

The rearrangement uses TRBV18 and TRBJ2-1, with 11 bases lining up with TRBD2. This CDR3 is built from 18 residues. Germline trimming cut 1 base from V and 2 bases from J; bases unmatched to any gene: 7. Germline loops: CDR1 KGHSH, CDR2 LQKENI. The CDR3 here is CASSPRLAGGLPYNEQFF. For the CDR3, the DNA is TGTGCCAGCTCACCACGGCTAGCGGGGGGTCTGCCCTACAATGAGCAGTTCTTC.

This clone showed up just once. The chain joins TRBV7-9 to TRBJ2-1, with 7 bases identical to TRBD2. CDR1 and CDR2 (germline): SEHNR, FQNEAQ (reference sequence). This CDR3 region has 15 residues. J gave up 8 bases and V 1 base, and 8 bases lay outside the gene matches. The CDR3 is CASSLGGRAFDEQFF. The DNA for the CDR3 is TGTGCCAGCAGCTTAGGAGGGAGGGCCTTCGATGAGCAGTTCTTC.

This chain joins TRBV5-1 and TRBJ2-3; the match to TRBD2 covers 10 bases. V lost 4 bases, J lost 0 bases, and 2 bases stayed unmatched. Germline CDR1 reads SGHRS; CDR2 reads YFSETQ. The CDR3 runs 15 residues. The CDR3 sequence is CASSPGLASTDTQYF. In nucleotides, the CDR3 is TGCGCCAGCAGCCCGGGACTAGCGAGCACAGATACGCAGTATTTT.

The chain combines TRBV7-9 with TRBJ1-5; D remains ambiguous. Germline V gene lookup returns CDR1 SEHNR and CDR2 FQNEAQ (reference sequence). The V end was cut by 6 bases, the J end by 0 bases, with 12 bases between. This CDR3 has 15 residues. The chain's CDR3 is CASSPLPVSNQPQHF. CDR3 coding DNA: TGTGCCAGCAGTCCCCTCCCCGTTAGCAATCAGCCCCAGCATTTT.

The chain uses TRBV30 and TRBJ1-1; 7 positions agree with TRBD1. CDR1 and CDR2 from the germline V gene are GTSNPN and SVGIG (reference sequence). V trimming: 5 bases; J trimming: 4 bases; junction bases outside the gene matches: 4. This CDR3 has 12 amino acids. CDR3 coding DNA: TGTGCCTGGGGGAGGGGGCTCACTGAAGCTTTCTTT. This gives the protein CAWGRGLTEAFF.

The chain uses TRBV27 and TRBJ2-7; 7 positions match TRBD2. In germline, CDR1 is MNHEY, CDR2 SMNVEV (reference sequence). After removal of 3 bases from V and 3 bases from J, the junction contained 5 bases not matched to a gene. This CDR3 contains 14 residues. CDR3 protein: CASSFVGGDYEQYF. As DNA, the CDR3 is TGTGCCAGCAGTTTCGTGGGGGGGGACTACGAGCAGTACTTC.

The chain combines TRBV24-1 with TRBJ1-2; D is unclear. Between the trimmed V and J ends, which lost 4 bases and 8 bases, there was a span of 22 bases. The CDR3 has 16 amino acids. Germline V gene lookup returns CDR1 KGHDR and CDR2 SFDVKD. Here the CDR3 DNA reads TGTGCCACCAGTGACCACGCGTCCGGGAGCTATGGGGGCTACACCTTC. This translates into CATSDHASGSYGGYTF.

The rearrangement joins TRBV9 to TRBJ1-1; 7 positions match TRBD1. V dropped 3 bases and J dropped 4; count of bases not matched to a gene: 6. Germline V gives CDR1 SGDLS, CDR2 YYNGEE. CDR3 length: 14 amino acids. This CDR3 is CASSGQGRGTEAFF. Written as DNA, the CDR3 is TGTGCCAGCAGCGGACAGGGCCGGGGCACTGAAGCTTTCTTT.

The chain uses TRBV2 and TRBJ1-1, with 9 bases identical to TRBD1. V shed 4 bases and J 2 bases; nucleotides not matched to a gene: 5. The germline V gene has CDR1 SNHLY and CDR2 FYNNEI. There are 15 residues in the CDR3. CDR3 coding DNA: TGTGCCAGCAGTGGACAGGGGGGGGGAAACACTGAAGCTTTCTTT. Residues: CASSGQGGGNTEAFF.

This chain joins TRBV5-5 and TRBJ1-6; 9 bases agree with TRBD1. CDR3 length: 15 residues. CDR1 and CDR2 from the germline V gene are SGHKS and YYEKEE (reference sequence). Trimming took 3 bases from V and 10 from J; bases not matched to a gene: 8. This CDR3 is CASSSPGQGKSPLHF. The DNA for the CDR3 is TGTGCCAGCAGCTCCCCGGGACAGGGTAAGTCACCCCTCCACTTT. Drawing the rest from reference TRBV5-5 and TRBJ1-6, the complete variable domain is DAGVTQSPTHLIKTRGQQVTLRCSPISGHKSVSWYQQVLGQGPQFIFQYYEKEERGRGNFPDRFSARQFPNYSSELNVNALLLGDSALYLCASSSPGQGKSPLHFGNGTRLTVT.

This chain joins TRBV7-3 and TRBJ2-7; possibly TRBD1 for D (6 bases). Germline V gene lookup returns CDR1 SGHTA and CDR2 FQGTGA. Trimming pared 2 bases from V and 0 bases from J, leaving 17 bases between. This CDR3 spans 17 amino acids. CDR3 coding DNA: TGTGCCAGCAGCTTACCCTACAGGGCTCAGTCCTCCTACGAGCAGTACTTC. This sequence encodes CASSLPYRAQSSYEQYF.

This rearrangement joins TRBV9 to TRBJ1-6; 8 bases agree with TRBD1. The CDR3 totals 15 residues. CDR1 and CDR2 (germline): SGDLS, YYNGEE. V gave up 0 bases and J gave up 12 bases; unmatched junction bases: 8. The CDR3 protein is CASSVGTGQGGPLHF. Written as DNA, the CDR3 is TGTGCCAGCAGCGTAGGGACCGGACAGGGTGGACCCCTCCACTTT. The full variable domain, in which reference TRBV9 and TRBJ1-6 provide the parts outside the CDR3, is DSGVTQTPKHLITATGQRVTLRCSPRSGDLSVYWYQQSLDQGLQFLIQYYNGEERAKGNILERFSAQQFPDLHSELNLSSLELGDSALYFCASSVGTGQGGPLHFGNGTRLTVT.

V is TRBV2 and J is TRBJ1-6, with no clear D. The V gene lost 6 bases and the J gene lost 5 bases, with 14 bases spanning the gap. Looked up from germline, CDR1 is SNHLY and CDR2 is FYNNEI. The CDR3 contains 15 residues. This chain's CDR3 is CASRGAGLDNSPLHF. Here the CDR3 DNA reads TGTGCCAGCAGGGGAGCGGGGTTGGATAATTCACCCCTCCACTTT.

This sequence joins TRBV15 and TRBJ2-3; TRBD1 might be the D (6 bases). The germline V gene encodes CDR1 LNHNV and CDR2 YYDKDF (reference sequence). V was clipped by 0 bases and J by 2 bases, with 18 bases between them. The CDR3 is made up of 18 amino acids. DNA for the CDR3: TGTGCCACCAGCAGAGATGTCAAGGGGGTTAGTTTCACAGATACGCAGTATTTT. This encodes CATSRDVKGVSFTDTQYF. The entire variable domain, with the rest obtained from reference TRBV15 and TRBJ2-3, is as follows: DAMVIQNPRYQVTQFGKPVTLSCSQTLNHNVMYWYQQKSSQAPKLLFHYYDKDFNNEADTPDNFQSRRPNTSFCFLDIRSPGLGDTAMYLCATSRDVKGVSFTDTQYFGPGTRLTVL.

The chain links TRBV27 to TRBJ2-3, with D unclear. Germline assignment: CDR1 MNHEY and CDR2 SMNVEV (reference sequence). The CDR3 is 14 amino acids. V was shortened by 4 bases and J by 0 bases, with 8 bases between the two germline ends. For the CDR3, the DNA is TGTGCCAGCAGTTACGCGTATAGCACAGATACGCAGTATTTT. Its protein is CASSYAYSTDTQYF.

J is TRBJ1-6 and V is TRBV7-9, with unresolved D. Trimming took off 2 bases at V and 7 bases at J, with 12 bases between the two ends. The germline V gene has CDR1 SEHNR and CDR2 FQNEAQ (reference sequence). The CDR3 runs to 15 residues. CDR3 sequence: CASSLLGGRNSPLHF. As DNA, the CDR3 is TGTGCCAGCAGCTTACTCGGAGGGAGGAATTCACCCCTCCACTTT.

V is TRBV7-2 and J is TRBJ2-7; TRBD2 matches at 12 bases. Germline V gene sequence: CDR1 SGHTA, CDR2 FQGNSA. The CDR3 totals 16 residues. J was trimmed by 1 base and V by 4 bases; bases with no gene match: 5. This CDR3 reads CASSSRLAGESYEQYF. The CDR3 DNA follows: TGTGCCAGCAGCTCGAGACTAGCGGGAGAATCCTACGAGCAGTACTTC.

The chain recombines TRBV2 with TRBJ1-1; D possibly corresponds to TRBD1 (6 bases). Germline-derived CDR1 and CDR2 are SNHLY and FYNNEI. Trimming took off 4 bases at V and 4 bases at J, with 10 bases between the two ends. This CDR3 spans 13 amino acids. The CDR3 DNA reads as TGTGCCAGCAGTGTGGGGGGGCCCACTGAAGCTTTCTTT. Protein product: CASSVGGPTEAFF.